Listed here are 14 T cell receptor beta chains from one sample, sequenced in a study of blood T cells in healthy people across ages (dated by TCRdb to between 2014 and 2016). The method behind the library was 5' RACE. Sequencing relied on an Illumina HiSeq 2500. A second roughly 6 to 11 cycle PCR used a sample-barcoded 5' primer and a J-beta primer mix. TCRdb itself trimmed the public reads at Q25 with fastp, ran MiXCR and retained productive beta chains. When rows share a CDR3 protein, they turn into one entry using the most common DNA and genes. The table for this sample lists around 1,000,000 distinct CDR3 sequences; under 30% of them were counted only once. The ten largest clonotypes hold 0.65% to 0.75% of the sample. These data also featured in a second study, about T cells of mothers and their children.

The sample taken for sequencing was blood. Every receptor here comes from a girl aged 2-9 years in good health.

This rearrangement joins TRBV29-1 to TRBJ2-5; TRBD1 agrees at 9 bases. The CDR3 contains 17 residues. Germline CDR1 SQVTM, CDR2 ANQGSEA. The J segment lost 11 bases and the V segment lost 2 bases, leaving 21 bases of the junction unmatched. Here the CDR3 reads CSVEQWVRTGESYGQYF. The CDR3 coding sequence is TGCAGCGTTGAACAATGGGTAAGGACAGGGGAATCCTACGGGCAGTACTTC.

This clonotype was counted a few times. The V call is TRBV2, the J call TRBJ2-3; D gene ambiguous. The CDR3 spans 13 residues. Deletions cut 8 bases from V and 1 base from J, with 10 bases between. Germline CDR1 reads SNHLY; CDR2 reads FYNNEI. CDR3 protein: CASPLRRTDTQYF. The CDR3 region has the DNA TGTGCCAGCCCCCTTCGCCGCACAGATACGCAGTATTTT.

This chain links TRBV6-1 with TRBJ2-7, with D tentatively TRBD2 (5 bases). The length of the CDR3 is 13 residues. CDR1 and CDR2 from the germline V gene are MNHNS and SASEGT. Trimming removed 8 bases at V and 2 bases at J, with 13 bases between. CDR3 sequence: CASSEAVAYEQYF. CDR3 in DNA: TGTGCCAGCTCCGAAGCGGTGGCCTACGAGCAGTACTTC.

The V gene is TRBV7-9, the J gene TRBJ2-1, with D possibly TRBD1 on 5 matching bases. The closer fit of TRBJ2-7 to the DNA end suggests the J call may be wrong. The CDR3 contains 12 residues. In germline, CDR1 is SEHNR, CDR2 FQNEAQ (reference sequence). DNA of the CDR3: TGTGCCAGCAGCAGGGGTCTAAACGAGCAGTACTTC. Amino acids: CASSRGLNEQYF.

The chain uses TRBV12-3 or TRBV12-4 and TRBJ2-5, with TRBD2 as a possible D gene (5 bases). V was trimmed by 7 bases and J by 8 bases, leaving 20 bases between them. The length of the CDR3 is 14 residues. DNA for the CDR3: TGTGCCAGCATCTCTTTCGGACTCCGTGAAACCCAGTACTTC. Amino acid sequence: CASISFGLRETQYF.

CDR3 nucleotide sequence: TGTGCCACCAGCAGCGAGGACCGAACTAGCACAGATACGCAGTATTTT. Its translation: CATSSEDRTSTDTQYF. The chain employs TRBV15 and TRBJ2-3, with D hard to call. The CDR3 runs to 16 residues. V was trimmed by 3 bases and J by 0 bases, leaving 13 bases between them. Germline CDR1 and CDR2: LNHNV and YYDKDF (reference sequence).

The rearrangement joins TRBV28 to TRBJ1-5, with 8 bases that match TRBD1. CDR1 and CDR2 from the germline V gene are MDHEN and SYDVKM. With V trimmed by 5 bases and J by 2 bases, 5 bases remained unmatched. This CDR3 comprises 15 residues. The CDR3 DNA sequence: TGTGCCAGCAGTCTACCGGGACAGGGCAATCAGCCCCAGCATTTT. It is translated as CASSLPGQGNQPQHF. The variable domain in full, with the rest retrieved from reference TRBV28 and TRBJ1-5, is DVKVTQSSRYLVKRTGEKVFLECVQDMDHENMFWYRQDPGLGLRLIYFSYDVKMKEKGDIPEGYSVSREKKERFSLILESASTNQTSMYLCASSLPGQGNQPQHFGDGTRLSIL.

This clonotype was found a few times. V gene TRBV20-1 combines with J gene TRBJ2-3, with a possible D match to TRBD2 (6 bases). The CDR3 sequence is 14 residues long. Trimming stripped 3 bases from V and 2 bases from J, with 12 bases between. Looked up from germline, CDR1 is DFQATT and CDR2 is SNEGSKA (reference sequence). This chain's CDR3 is CSARGGAFTDTQYF. The CDR3 nucleotides are TGCAGTGCTAGGGGCGGGGCCTTCACAGATACGCAGTATTTT.

In this sample, this clonotype turned up a few times. The V gene is TRBV7-9, the J gene TRBJ2-5; D ambiguous. This CDR3 region has 16 residues. Deletions cut 6 bases from V and 3 bases from J, with 20 bases between. Germline V gene lookup returns CDR1 SEHNR and CDR2 FQNEAQ (reference sequence). CDR3 nucleotide sequence: TGTGCCAGCAGTTATCTAGGGCCTACTTGGGAAGAGACCCAGTACTTC. The encoded protein is CASSYLGPTWEETQYF.

This clonotype was seen only once. The chain links TRBV2 to TRBJ2-7; 10 bases map to TRBD2. The ends lost 10 bases at V and 4 bases at J; junction bases unmatched: 7. CDR3 length: 13 amino acids. Germline CDR1 reads SNHLY; CDR2 reads FYNNEI. The CDR3, as DNA: TGTGCCACCTCTAGCGGGAGTGGGTACGAGCAGTACTTC. Translating it yields CATSSGSGYEQYF.

This clonotype was seen only a few times. The chain has TRBV27 and TRBJ1-2; 7 bases agree with TRBD1. Trimming took 4 bases from V and 5 from J; bases not matched to a gene: 16. The CDR3 consists of 17 residues. Germline CDR1 and CDR2: MNHEY and SMNVEV (reference sequence). As DNA, the CDR3 is TGTGCCAGCAGTTCCCCCGGGAAGGGGGCTTTCGTTTATGGCTACACCTTC. It is translated as CASSSPGKGAFVYGYTF.

This clonotype was detected only a few times. J is TRBJ2-5 and V is TRBV5-1, with a tentative D call TRBD2 (5 bases). Between the trimmed V and J ends, which lost 5 bases and 5 bases, there was a span of 16 bases. Per germline, CDR1 SGHRS and CDR2 YFSETQ. This CDR3 has 14 residues. This CDR3 is CASRDTGTLETQYF. CDR3 bases: TGCGCCAGCAGGGATACGGGAACCCTGGAGACCCAGTACTTC.

Points on this clonotype: At one of its ends the junction is not consistent with the germline gene, which may arise from a read error. The chain recombines TRBV5-6 with TRBJ2-7; D is possibly TRBD1 or TRBD2 (5 bases each). CDR1 is SGHDT, CDR2 YYEEEE, per germline. This CDR3 contains 14 residues. This chain's CDR3 is CASGLGVGTYEQYF. In nucleotides, the CDR3 is TGTGCCAGCGGCTTGGGGGTCGGCACCTACGAGCAGTACTTC.

This clonotype was seen more than once but under ten times. Just one base apart from a much larger clone, this may be a read error. The chain combines TRBV2 with TRBJ2-7; D might be TRBD2 (6 bases). Per the germline V gene, CDR1 is SNHLY and CDR2 is FYNNEI. The CDR3 totals 13 residues. The V and J ends lost 7 bases and 0 bases respectively, with 10 bases between them. The chain's CDR3 is CASNRDSSYEQYF. Written as DNA, the CDR3 is TGTGCCAGCAACCGGGACTCCTCCTACGAGCAGTACTTC.